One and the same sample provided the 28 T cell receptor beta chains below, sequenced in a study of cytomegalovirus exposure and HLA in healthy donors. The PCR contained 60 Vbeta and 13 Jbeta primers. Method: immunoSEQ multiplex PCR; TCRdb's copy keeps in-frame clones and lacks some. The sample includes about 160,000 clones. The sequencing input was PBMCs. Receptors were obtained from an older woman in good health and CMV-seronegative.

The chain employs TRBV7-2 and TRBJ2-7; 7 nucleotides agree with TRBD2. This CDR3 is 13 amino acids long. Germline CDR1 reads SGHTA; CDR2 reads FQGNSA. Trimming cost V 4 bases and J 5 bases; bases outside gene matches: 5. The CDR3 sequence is CASSWREIDEQYF. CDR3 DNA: TGTGCCAGCAGCTGGCGGGAGATCGACGAGCAGTACTTC.

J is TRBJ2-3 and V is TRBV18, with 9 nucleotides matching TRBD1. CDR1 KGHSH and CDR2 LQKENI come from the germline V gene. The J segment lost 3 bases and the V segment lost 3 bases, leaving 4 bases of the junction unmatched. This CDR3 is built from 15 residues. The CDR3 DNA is TGTGCCAGCTCACCTTTTGGGACAGGGACAGATACGCAGTATTTT. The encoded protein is CASSPFGTGTDTQYF.

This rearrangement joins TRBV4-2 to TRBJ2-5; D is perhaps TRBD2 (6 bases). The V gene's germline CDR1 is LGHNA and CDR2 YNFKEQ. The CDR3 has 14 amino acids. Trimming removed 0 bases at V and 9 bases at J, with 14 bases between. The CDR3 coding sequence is TGTGCCAGCAGCCAAGAGGGGTCCGGAGGGGCCCAGTACTTC. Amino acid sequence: CASSQEGSGGAQYF.

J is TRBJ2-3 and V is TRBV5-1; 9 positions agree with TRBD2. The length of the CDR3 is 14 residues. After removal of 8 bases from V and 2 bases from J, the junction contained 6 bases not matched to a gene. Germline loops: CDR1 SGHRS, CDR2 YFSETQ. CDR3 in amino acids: CASSRGGDTDTQYF. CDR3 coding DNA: TGCGCCAGTTCGCGCGGGGGGGACACAGATACGCAGTATTTT.

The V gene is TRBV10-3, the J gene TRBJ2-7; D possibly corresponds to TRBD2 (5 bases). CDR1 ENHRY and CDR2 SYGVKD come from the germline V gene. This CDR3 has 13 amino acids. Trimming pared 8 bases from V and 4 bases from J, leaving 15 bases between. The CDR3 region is CAIGVREGYEQYF. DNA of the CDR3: TGTGCCATCGGCGTTCGGGAAGGGTACGAGCAGTACTTC.

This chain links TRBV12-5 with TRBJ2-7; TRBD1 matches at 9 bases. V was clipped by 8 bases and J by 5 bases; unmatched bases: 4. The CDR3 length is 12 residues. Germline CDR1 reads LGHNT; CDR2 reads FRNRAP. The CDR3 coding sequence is TGTGCTAGTCGGACAGGGGATGACGAGCAGTACTTC. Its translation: CASRTGDDEQYF.

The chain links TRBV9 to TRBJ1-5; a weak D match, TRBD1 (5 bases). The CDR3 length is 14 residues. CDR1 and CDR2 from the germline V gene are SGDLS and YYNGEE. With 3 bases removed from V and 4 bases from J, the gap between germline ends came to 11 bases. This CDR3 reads CASSAPGFNQPQHF. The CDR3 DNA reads TGTGCCAGCAGCGCACCAGGGTTTAATCAGCCCCAGCATTTT.

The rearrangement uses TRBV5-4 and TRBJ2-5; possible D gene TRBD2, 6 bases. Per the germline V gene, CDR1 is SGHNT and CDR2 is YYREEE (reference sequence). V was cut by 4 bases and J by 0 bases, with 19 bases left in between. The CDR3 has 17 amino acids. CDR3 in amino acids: CASSTRGVARYQETQYF. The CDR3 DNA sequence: TGTGCCAGCAGCACCCGCGGGGTAGCGAGATACCAAGAGACCCAGTACTTC.

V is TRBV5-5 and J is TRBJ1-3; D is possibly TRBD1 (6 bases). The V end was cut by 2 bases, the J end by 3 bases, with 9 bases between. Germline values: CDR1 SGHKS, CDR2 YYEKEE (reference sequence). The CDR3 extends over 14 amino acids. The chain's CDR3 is CASSLWTVGNTIYF. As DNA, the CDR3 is TGTGCCAGCAGCTTATGGACAGTTGGAAACACCATATATTTT.

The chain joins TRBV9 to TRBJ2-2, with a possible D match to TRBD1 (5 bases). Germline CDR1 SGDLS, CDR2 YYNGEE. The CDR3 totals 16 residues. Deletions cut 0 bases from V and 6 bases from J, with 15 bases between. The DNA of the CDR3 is TGTGCCAGCAGCGTAGCCCTGACAGTGAGAGCCGGGGAGCTGTTTTTT. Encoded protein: CASSVALTVRAGELFF.

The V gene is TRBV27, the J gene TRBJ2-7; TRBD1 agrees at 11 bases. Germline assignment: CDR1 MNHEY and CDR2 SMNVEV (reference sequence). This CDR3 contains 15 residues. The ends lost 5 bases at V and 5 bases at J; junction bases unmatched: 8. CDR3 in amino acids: CASSLTRDRGNEQYF. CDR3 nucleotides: TGTGCCAGCAGTCTAACAAGGGACAGGGGGAACGAGCAGTACTTC.

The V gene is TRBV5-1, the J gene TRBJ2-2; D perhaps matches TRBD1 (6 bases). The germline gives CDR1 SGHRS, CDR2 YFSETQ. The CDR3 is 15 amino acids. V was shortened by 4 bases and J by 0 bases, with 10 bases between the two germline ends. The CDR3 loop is CASSPQGSNTGELFF. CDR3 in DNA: TGCGCCAGCAGCCCACAGGGATCGAACACCGGGGAGCTGTTTTTT.

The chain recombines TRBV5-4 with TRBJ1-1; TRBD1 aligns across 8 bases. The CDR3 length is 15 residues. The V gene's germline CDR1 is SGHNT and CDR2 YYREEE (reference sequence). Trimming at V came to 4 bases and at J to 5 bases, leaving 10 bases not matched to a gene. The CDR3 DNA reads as TGTGCCAGCAGCCAGGATCAGGGGGCACGAACTGAAGCTTTCTTT. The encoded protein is CASSQDQGARTEAFF. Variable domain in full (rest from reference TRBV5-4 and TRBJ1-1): ETGVTQSPTHLIKTRGQQVTLRCSSQSGHNTVSWYQQALGQGPQFIFQYYREEENGRGNFPPRFSGLQFPNYSSELNVNALELDDSALYLCASSQDQGARTEAFFGQGTRLTVV.

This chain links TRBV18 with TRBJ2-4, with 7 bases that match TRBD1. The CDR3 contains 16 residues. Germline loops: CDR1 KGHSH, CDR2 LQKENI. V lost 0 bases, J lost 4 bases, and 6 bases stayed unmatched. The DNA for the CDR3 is TGTGCCAGCTCACCACCGACAGGGCTTGAGAAAAACATTCAGTACTTC. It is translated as CASSPPTGLEKNIQYF. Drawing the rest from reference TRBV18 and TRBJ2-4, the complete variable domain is NAGVMQNPRHLVRRRGQEARLRCSPMKGHSHVYWYRQLPEEGLKFMVYLQKENIIDESGMPKERFSAEFPKEGPSILRIQQVVRGDSAAYFCASSPPTGLEKNIQYFGAGTRLSVL.

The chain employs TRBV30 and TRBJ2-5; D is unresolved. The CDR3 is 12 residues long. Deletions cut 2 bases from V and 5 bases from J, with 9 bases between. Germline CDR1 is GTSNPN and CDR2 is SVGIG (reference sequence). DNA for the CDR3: TGTGCCTGGAGTCCCACTCTTGAGACCCAGTACTTC. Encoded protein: CAWSPTLETQYF.

In nucleotides, the CDR3 is TGCGCCAGCAGCCAACCGGGACTAGCGGGGCTAGCCAAAAACATTCAGTACTTC. Residues: CASSQPGLAGLAKNIQYF. This rearrangement joins TRBV4-1 to TRBJ2-4; 13 bases match TRBD2. The J segment lost 0 bases and the V segment lost 2 bases, leaving 4 bases of the junction unmatched. The germline CDR1 and CDR2 sequences are MGHRA and YSYEKL. The CDR3 has 18 amino acids.

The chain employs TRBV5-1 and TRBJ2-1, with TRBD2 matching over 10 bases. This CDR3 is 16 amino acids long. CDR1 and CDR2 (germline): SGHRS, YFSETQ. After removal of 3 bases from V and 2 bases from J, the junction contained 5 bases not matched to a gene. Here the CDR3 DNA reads TGCGCCAGCAGCTCGATAGCGGGGGGAACCTACAATGAGCAGTTCTTC. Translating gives CASSSIAGGTYNEQFF. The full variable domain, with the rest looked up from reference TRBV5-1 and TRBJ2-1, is KAGVTQTPRYLIKTRGQQVTLSCSPISGHRSVSWYQQTPGQGLQFLFEYFSETQRNKGNFPGRFSGRQFSNSRSEMNVSTLELGDSALYLCASSSIAGGTYNEQFFGPGTRLTVL.

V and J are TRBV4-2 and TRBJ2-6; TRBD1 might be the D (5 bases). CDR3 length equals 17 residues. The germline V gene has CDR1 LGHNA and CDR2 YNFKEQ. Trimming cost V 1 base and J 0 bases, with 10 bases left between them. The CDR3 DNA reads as TGTGCCAGCAGCCAAGTGGGGCGGAGCTCTGGGGCCAACGTCCTGACTTTC. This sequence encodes CASSQVGRSSGANVLTF.

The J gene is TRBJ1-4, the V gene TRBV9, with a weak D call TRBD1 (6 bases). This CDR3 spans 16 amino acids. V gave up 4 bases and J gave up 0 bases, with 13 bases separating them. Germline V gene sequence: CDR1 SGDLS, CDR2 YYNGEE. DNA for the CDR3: TGTGCCAGCAGCACCGGGACATCGACAACTAATGAAAAACTGTTTTTT. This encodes CASSTGTSTTNEKLFF.

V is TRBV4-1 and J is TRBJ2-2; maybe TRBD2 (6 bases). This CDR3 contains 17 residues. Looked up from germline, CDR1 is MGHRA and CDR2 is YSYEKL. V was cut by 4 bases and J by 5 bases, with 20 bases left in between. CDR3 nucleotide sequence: TGCGCCAGCAGCCCGGCCCCAGGACTAATCTCTACCGGGGAGCTGTTTTTT. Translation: CASSPAPGLISTGELFF.

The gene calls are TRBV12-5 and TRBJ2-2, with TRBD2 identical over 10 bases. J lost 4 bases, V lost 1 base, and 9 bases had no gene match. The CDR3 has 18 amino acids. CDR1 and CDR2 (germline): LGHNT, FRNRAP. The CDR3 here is CASGLGLAGMPTTGELFF. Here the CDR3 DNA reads TGTGCTAGTGGTTTGGGACTAGCGGGTATGCCGACCACCGGGGAGCTGTTTTTT.

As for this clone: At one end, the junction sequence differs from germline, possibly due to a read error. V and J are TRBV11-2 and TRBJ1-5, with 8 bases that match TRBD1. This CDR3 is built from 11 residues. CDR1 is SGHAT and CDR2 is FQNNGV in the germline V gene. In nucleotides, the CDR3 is TGTGCCAGCAAACAGGGGGACGACTGTCAGTTT. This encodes CASKQGDDCQF.

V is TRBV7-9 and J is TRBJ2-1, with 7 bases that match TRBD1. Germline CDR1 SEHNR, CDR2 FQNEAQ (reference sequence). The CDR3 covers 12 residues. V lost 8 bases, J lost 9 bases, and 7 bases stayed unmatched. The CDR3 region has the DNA TGTGCCAGCGCACAGGGGAATGGTGAGCAGTTCTTC. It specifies CASAQGNGEQFF. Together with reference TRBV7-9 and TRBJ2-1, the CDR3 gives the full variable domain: DTGVSQNPRHKITKRGQNVTFRCDPISEHNRLYWYRQTLGQGPEFLTYFQNEAQLEKSRLLSDRFSAERPKGSFSTLEIQRTEQGDSAMYLCASAQGNGEQFFGPGTRLTVL.

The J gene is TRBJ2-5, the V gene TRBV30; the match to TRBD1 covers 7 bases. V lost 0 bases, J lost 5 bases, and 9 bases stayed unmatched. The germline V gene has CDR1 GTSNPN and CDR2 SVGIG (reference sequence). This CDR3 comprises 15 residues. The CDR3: CAWSVQGSARETQYF. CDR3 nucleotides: TGTGCCTGGAGTGTACAGGGGAGCGCGCGGGAGACCCAGTACTTC.

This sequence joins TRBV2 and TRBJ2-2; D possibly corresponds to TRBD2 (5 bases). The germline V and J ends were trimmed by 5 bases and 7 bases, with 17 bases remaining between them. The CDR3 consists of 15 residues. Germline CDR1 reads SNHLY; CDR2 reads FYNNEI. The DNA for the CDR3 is TGTGCCAGCAGTCTCCTTGGGGAGAGCGTCGGGGAGCTGTTTTTT. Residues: CASSLLGESVGELFF.

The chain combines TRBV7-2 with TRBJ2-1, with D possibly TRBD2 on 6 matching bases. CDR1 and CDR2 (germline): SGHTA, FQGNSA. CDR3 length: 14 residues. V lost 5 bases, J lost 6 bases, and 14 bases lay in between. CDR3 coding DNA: TGTGCCAGCAGCCACGGGAGAGGGCTCAATGAGCAGTTCTTC. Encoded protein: CASSHGRGLNEQFF.

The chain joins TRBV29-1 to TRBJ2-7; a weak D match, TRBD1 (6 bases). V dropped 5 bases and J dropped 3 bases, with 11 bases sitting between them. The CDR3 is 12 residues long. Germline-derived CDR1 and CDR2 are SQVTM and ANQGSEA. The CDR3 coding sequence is TGCAGCGTTTTCACAGGGATCTACGAGCAGTACTTC. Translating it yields CSVFTGIYEQYF.

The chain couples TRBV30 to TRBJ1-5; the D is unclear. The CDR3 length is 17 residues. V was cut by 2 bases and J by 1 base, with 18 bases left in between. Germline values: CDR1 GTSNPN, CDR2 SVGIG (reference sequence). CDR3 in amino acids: CAWSPGRSAGSNQPQHF. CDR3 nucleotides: TGTGCCTGGAGTCCTGGGAGGAGCGCGGGCAGCAATCAGCCCCAGCATTTT.